Listed below are T cell receptor beta chains from one sample, sequenced in a study of T cells after yellow fever vaccination. Via MiXCR, TCRdb re-called the 5' RACE reads, giving one row per CDR3 protein. This repertoire shows 55,000 or so distinct CDR3 sequences, 5% to 8.5% found once; its top ten account for approximately 25%. The sample was CD8+ T cells not binding an NS4B(214-222) dextramer, sorted from PBMCs, taken roughly seven weeks after the first yellow fever vaccination. These receptor sequences come from a man aged 18 to 35 who received the YFV17D yellow fever vaccine. Each CDR3 is given with its conserved first and last residue. A D gene is named only where the DNA matches it firmly. Clone size is stated in some rows and not others, as once, few, many or a class when expanded.

>TRBV14|medium-sized|TRBJ2-3|-
TGTGCCAGCAGCCAAGACGTACAGGGAGATACGCAGTATTTT
CASSQDVQGDTQYF
>TRBV5-1|-|TRBJ2-2|TRBD2
TGCGCCAGCGCGGGGGGGGTGAACACCGGGGAGCTGTTTTTT
CASAGGVNTGELFF
>TRBV7-6|many|TRBJ2-7|-
TGTGCCAGCAGCTTTAAAGACGAGCAGTACTTC
CASSFKDEQYF
>TRBV2|many|TRBJ2-5|-
TGTGCCAGTAGCAGGGGCGAACAAGAGACCCAGTACTTC
CASSRGEQETQYF
>TRBV9|many|TRBJ2-3|TRBD1
TGTGCCAGCAGCGTTCCGACAGGGTTCCCCCTGAAATTCACAGATACGCAGTATTTT
CASSVPTGFPLKFTDTQYF
>TRBV5-6|-|TRBJ1-5|-
TGTGCCAGCAGCTTGGTTAGGATCGGCGATCAGCCCCAGCATTTT
CASSLVRIGDQPQHF
>TRBV20-1|few|TRBJ1-2|TRBD1
TGCAGTGCTAGCGGGACAACAACAGGAAATCCGGGACAGGGTCTCGATGGCTACACCTTC
CSASGTTTGNPGQGLDGYTF
>TRBV27|many|TRBJ2-1|-
TGTGCCAGCAGTAACAGGGTTTCAAGCTCCTACAATGAGCAGTTCTTC
CASSNRVSSSYNEQFF
>TRBV12-3/TRBV12-4|many|TRBJ2-1|-
TGTGCCAGCAGTTTGGTTATAGTCGAGCAGTTCTTC
CASSLVIVEQFF
>TRBV7-3|few|TRBJ1-1|TRBD1
TGTGCCAGCAGCTCCTCGACAGGGGGTGGGACTGAAGCTTTCTTT
CASSSSTGGGTEAFF
>TRBV4-1|-|TRBJ2-2|-
TGCGCCAGCAGCCACAGGGTCGGGTACACCGGGGAGCTGTTTTTT
CASSHRVGYTGELFF
>TRBV7-6|few|TRBJ2-5|-
TGTGCCAGCAGCTTAGAAGTGGGGGGGACCCAGTACTTC
CASSLEVGGTQYF
>TRBV6-1|few|TRBJ1-1|-
TGTGCCAGCCCAAGGGGCGAGGAACTTGAAGCTTTCTTT
CASPRGEELEAFF
>TRBV15|many|TRBJ2-3|-
TGTGCCACCAGCAGAGACTGGACGAATACGCAGTATTTT
CATSRDWTNTQYF
>TRBV4-1|-|TRBJ2-4|TRBD2
TGCGCCAGCAGCCAGGACTCTGGGGGGGGGGCCAAAAACATTCAGTACTTC
CASSQDSGGGAKNIQYF
>TRBV4-3|many|TRBJ2-3|-
TGCGCCAGCAGCCAAGAGCATTCGGACCGCCCAGATACGCAGTATTTT
CASSQEHSDRPDTQYF
>TRBV4-2|few|TRBJ2-5|-
TGTGCCAGCAGCCAAGCCCTCGACGACTTGTCGGAGACCCAGTACTTC
CASSQALDDLSETQYF
>TRBV4-2|few|TRBJ1-1|TRBD1
TGTGCCAGCAGCCCGGACAGGGGGGTCAACACTGAAGCTTTCTTT
CASSPDRGVNTEAFF
>TRBV11-1|-|TRBJ1-1|TRBD1
TGTGCCAGCAGCTTTTCCCGCGGAACAGGGGGCTTGAACACTGAAGCTTTCTTT
CASSFSRGTGGLNTEAFF
>TRBV7-2|many|TRBJ1-2|-
TGTGCCAGCAGCCTGACAGACTATGGCTACACCTTC
CASSLTDYGYTF
>TRBV15|many|TRBJ2-2|TRBD1
TGTGCCACCAGAATACAGGGGTTCCCCACCGGGGAGCTGTTTTTT
CATRIQGFPTGELFF
>TRBV4-1|many|TRBJ1-6|TRBD1
TGCGCCAGCACCCAAGAGGGGACAGGGGAATCACCCCTCCACTTT
CASTQEGTGESPLHF
>TRBV12-3/TRBV12-4|many|TRBJ2-1|TRBD1
TGTGCCAGCAGTCCGGACAGGGCTTGGCACAATGAGCAGTTCTTC
CASSPDRAWHNEQFF
>TRBV5-1|few|TRBJ1-6|-
TGCGCCAGCCGGGGCGGCAATTCACCCCTCCACTTT
CASRGGNSPLHF
>TRBV5-4|many|TRBJ2-3|TRBD2
TGTGCCAGCAGTCCCGGGGGGAATACGCAGTATTTT
CASSPGGNTQYF
>TRBV5-1|few|TRBJ1-1|TRBD1
TGCGCCAGCAGCCTGCGGGACAGAATGAACACTGAAGCTTTCTTT
CASSLRDRMNTEAFF
>TRBV19|-|TRBJ2-1|-
TGTGCCAGTAGCAGGGACTCCTACAATGAGCAGTTCTTC
CASSRDSYNEQFF
>TRBV13|few|TRBJ2-5|TRBD1
TGTGCCAGCAGCCTCTTTGGGACAGGGGAAGAGACCCAGTACTTC
CASSLFGTGEETQYF
>TRBV7-9|-|TRBJ1-2|-
TGTGCCAGCAGCCTCATTCTCAGGGGAGATGGCTACACCTTC
CASSLILRGDGYTF
>TRBV19|many|TRBJ2-7|-
TGTGCCAGTAGCCCGGAAAGGGGTGCTTCCTACGAGCAGTACTTC
CASSPERGASYEQYF
>TRBV12-3/TRBV12-4|many|TRBJ1-1|-
TGTGCCAGCAGTTTAGGGTACGGGTCGACTGAAGCTTTCTTT
CASSLGYGSTEAFF
>TRBV4-2|few|TRBJ1-2|-
TGTGCCAGCACCGGGAGGGGGTTTGGCTATGGCTACACCTTC
CASTGRGFGYGYTF
>TRBV10-3|many|TRBJ2-2|-
TGTGCCATCAGAGGGACCGGGGAGCTGTTTTTT
CAIRGTGELFF
>TRBV7-9|-|TRBJ1-2|-
TGTGCCAGCAGCCATTCACCCATTGTCGGCTACACCTTC
CASSHSPIVGYTF
>TRBV30|many|TRBJ2-3|-
TGTGCCTGGAGCATAGCAGGGTGGGGGACAGATACGCAGTATTTT
CAWSIAGWGTDTQYF
>TRBV7-6|many|TRBJ2-2|TRBD1
TGTGCCAGCAGTGAGACAGGGCTCACCGGGGAGCTGTTTTTT
CASSETGLTGELFF
>TRBV5-1|few|TRBJ2-1|TRBD2
TGCGCCAGCAGCTCGCTAGCGGGGGGCCGTAGCTCCTACAATGAGCAGTTCTTC
CASSSLAGGRSSYNEQFF
>TRBV4-1|-|TRBJ2-3|-
TGCGCCAGCAGCCAAGACCCGGGGGCAGATACGCAGTATTTT
CASSQDPGADTQYF
>TRBV7-3|few|TRBJ2-2|-
TGTGCCAGCAGCTCCGGACTAACCGGGGAGCTGTTTTTT
CASSSGLTGELFF
>TRBV27|-|TRBJ1-1|-
TGTGCCAGCAGTTTAGGCACAAAGAACACTGAAGCTTTCTTT
CASSLGTKNTEAFF
>TRBV7-9|many|TRBJ2-7|TRBD1
TGTGCCAGCAGCTTTTTCACAGGGGGCCCCTACGAGCAGTACTTC
CASSFFTGGPYEQYF
>TRBV12-3/TRBV12-4|many|TRBJ2-1|-
TGTGCCAGCAGTTTAGCGCTACTAAGTGAGCAGTTCTTC
CASSLALLSEQFF